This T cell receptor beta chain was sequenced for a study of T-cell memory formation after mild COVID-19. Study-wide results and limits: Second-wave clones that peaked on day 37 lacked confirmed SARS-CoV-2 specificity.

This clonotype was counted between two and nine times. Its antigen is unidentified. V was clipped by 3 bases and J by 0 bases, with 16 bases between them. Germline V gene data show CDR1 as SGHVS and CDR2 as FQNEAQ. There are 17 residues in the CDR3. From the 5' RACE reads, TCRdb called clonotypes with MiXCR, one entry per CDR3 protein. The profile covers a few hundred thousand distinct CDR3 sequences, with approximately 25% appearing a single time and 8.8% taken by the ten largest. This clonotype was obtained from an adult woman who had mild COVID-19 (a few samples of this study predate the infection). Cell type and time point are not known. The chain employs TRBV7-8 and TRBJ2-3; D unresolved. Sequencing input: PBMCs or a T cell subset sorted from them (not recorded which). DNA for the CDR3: TGTGCCAGCAGCTTGGATTCAGAGACCACTAGCACAGATACGCAGTATTTT. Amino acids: CASSLDSETTSTDTQYF.